Sequencing of this TCR beta chain was carried out in a study of PD-L1 blockade in urothelial cancer. The repertoire was sequenced with immunoSEQ multiplex PCR; TCRdb's copy has only in-frame clones and lacks some. The data show approximately 71,000 clones, roughly nine tenths seen once. CDR3 length: 13 amino acids. V was cut by 4 bases and J by 2 bases, with 9 bases left in between. Germline V gives CDR1 SGHRS, CDR2 YFSETQ. The sequences come from PBMCs, collected around atezolizumab (anti-PD-L1) treatment. The genes are TRBV5-1 and TRBJ2-5; weak D call: TRBD2 (5 bases). The TCR was taken from a man aged 55 to 70 with urothelial cancer. In DNA, the CDR3 is TGCGCCAGCAGCCAGCGCGGGCAAGAGACCCAGTACTTC. Amino acids: CASSQRGQETQYF.